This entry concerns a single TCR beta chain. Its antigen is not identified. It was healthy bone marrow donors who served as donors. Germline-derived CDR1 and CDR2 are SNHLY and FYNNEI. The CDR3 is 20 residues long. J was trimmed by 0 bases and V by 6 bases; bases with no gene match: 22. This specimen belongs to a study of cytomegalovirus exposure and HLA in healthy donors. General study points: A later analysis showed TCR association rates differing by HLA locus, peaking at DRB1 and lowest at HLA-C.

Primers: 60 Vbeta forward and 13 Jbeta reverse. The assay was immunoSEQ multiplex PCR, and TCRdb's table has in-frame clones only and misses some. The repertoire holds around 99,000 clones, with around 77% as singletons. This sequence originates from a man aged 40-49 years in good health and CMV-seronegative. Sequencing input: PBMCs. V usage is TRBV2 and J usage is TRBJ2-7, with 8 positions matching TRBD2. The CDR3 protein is CASRGPTAAGAPKTSYEQYF. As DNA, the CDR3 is TGTGCCAGCAGAGGGCCTACCGCAGCGGGGGCCCCTAAGACCTCCTACGAGCAGTACTTC.